The next 26 T cell receptor beta chains were all read from a single sample in a study of T-cell memory formation after mild COVID-19. TCRdb fed the 5' RACE reads into MiXCR, producing one record per CDR3 protein. The sample consists of around 120,000 distinct CDR3 sequences, approximately 15% of them appearing once. The sequencing input was PBMCs or a T cell subset sorted from them (not recorded which). The receptor source for this set is an adult woman who had mild COVID-19 (a few samples of this study predate the infection). Cell type and time point are not known.

This clonotype appeared a single time. The J gene is TRBJ1-2, the V gene TRBV20-1; no reliable D call. V lost 1 base and J lost 1, with 19 bases in between. This CDR3 has 17 amino acids. Germline values: CDR1 DFQATT, CDR2 SNEGSKA (reference sequence). The CDR3 loop reads CSARVEGSGSYNYGYTF. CDR3 nucleotides: TGCAGTGCTAGAGTCGAGGGCTCCGGATCCTATAACTATGGCTACACCTTC.

This clonotype was seen a single time. The chain employs TRBV25-1 and TRBJ1-4, with unresolved D. CDR1 is MGHDK and CDR2 is SYGVNS in the germline V gene. Trimming pared 5 bases from V and 5 bases from J, leaving 9 bases between. The CDR3 is made up of 13 amino acids. DNA of the CDR3: TGTGCCAGCAGTCAACAGTTAAATGAAAAACTGTTTTTT. It specifies CASSQQLNEKLFF.

This clonotype was picked up many times. This chain links TRBV5-1 with TRBJ2-1, with TRBD1 matching over 7 bases. V gave up 1 base and J gave up 5 bases; unmatched junction bases: 0. This CDR3 contains 13 residues. The germline gives CDR1 SGHRS, CDR2 YFSETQ. The CDR3 bases are TGCGCCAGCAGCTTGACAGGGGACAATGAGCAGTTCTTC. Residues: CASSLTGDNEQFF.

The chain links TRBV6-1 to TRBJ2-7; 7 bases are shared with TRBD1. The trim removed 5 bases at V and 3 bases at J, leaving 4 bases unmatched. Germline lookup yields CDR1 MNHNS and CDR2 SASEGT. The CDR3 loop spans 13 amino acids. CDR3 sequence (DNA): TGTGCCAGCAGTACAGGGGCCCACTACGAGCAGTACTTC. Protein: CASSTGAHYEQYF.

The chain couples TRBV24-1 to TRBJ2-4; maybe TRBD1 (6 bases). Looked up from germline, CDR1 is KGHDR and CDR2 is SFDVKD. Trimming removed 4 bases at V and 15 bases at J, with 12 bases between. This CDR3 has 11 residues. The CDR3 here is CATSDLQGWYF. CDR3 sequence (DNA): TGTGCCACCAGTGACCTACAGGGTTGGTACTTC.

This clonotype was seen more than once but under ten times. The CDR3 is CASSSDRASEKLFF. The CDR3 DNA is TGTGCCAGCAGCTCGGACAGGGCGAGTGAAAAACTGTTTTTT. V gene TRBV7-7 combines with J gene TRBJ1-4, with 8 bases that match TRBD1. Looked up from germline, CDR1 is SSHAT and CDR2 is FNYEAQ (reference sequence). This CDR3 is built from 14 residues. V gave up 4 bases and J gave up 7 bases; unmatched junction bases: 5.

The CDR3 spells CSVEPPGSNTGELFF. CDR3 bases: TGCAGCGTTGAACCCCCGGGGTCGAACACCGGGGAGCTGTTTTTT. The chain combines TRBV29-1 with TRBJ2-2; D may be TRBD2 (5 bases). Trimming took off 2 bases at V and 0 bases at J, with 10 bases between the two ends. Germline V gene lookup returns CDR1 SQVTM and CDR2 ANQGSEA. This CDR3 has 15 amino acids.

This clonotype came up a few times. The chain uses TRBV24-1 and TRBJ2-7; TRBD2 agrees at 7 bases. With 3 bases clipped from V and 5 bases from J, the junction kept 3 bases outside the gene matches. This CDR3 is 13 amino acids long. Germline V lookup: CDR1 KGHDR, CDR2 SFDVKD. In nucleotides, the CDR3 is TGTGCCACCAGTGATACCGGGACTAACGAGCAGTACTTC. Translated: CATSDTGTNEQYF.

This clonotype showed up just a few times. The chain carries TRBV16 and TRBJ2-7; D is ambiguous. Germline V gives CDR1 KGHSY, CDR2 FQNENV. V lost 5 bases to trimming and J lost 3 bases, with 17 bases between them. The CDR3 is made up of 15 amino acids. The CDR3 protein is CASSINLGWNYEQYF. CDR3 DNA: TGTGCCAGCAGCATCAACCTGGGATGGAACTACGAGCAGTACTTC.

This clonotype was counted between two and nine times. The rearrangement joins TRBV9 to TRBJ2-1; D uncertain. The germline V gene has CDR1 SGDLS and CDR2 YYNGEE. The CDR3 has 13 residues. The V and J ends lost 0 bases and 5 bases respectively, with 6 bases between them. The CDR3 nucleotides are TGTGCCAGCAGCGTAGCCGGAAACAATGAGCAGTTCTTC. Translation gives CASSVAGNNEQFF.

V is TRBV7-8 and J is TRBJ2-5, with 11 bases that match TRBD2. The CDR3 spans 15 residues. The J segment lost 2 bases and the V segment lost 5 bases, leaving 4 bases of the junction unmatched. Looked up from germline, CDR1 is SGHVS and CDR2 is FQNEAQ. The CDR3 nucleotides read TGTGCCAGCAGCCAGACTAGCGGGGATCAAGAGACCCAGTACTTC. It codes for CASSQTSGDQETQYF.

This clonotype has a handful of counts. The chain carries TRBV5-1 and TRBJ1-2; D might be TRBD1 (6 bases). The CDR3 sequence is 14 residues long. Germline loops: CDR1 SGHRS, CDR2 YFSETQ. V gave up 0 bases and J gave up 3 bases, with 9 bases separating them. The CDR3 nucleotides are TGCGCCAGCAGCTTGGACAGGGCCGACTATGGCTACACCTTC. Its translation is CASSLDRADYGYTF.

This clonotype came up a few times. The CDR3 here is CSVPRGLSYEQYF. In DNA form, the CDR3 reads TGCAGTGTACCCAGGGGCCTCAGCTACGAGCAGTACTTC. The chain is built from TRBV20-1 and TRBJ2-7; tentatively, D is TRBD1 (6 bases). Trimming shortened V by 7 bases and J by 3 bases, and 16 bases separated the two germline ends. The CDR3 runs to 13 residues. Germline assignment: CDR1 DFQATT and CDR2 SNEGSKA (reference sequence).

This chain joins TRBV7-2 and TRBJ2-5, with 8 nucleotides matching TRBD1. Germline V gene data show CDR1 as SGHTA and CDR2 as FQGNSA. V lost 5 bases to trimming and J lost 2 bases; unmatched junction nucleotides: 4. This CDR3 region has 14 residues. CDR3 sequence: CASSQDRGQETQYF. The CDR3 DNA reads as TGTGCCAGCAGCCAAGACAGGGGACAAGAGACCCAGTACTTC. Filled out from reference TRBV7-2 and TRBJ2-5, the complete variable domain reads GAGVSQSPSNKVTEKGKDVELRCDPISGHTALYWYRQSLGQGLEFLIYFQGNSAPDKSGLPSDRFSAERTGGSVSTLTIQRTQQEDSAVYLCASSQDRGQETQYFGPGTRLLVL.

This clonotype has a handful of counts. Relative to the germline gene, one junction end is altered; a read error may explain this. This chain links TRBV7-7 with TRBJ2-7; tentatively, D is TRBD2 (5 bases). The CDR3 runs to 14 residues. Germline V gene data show CDR1 as SSHAT and CDR2 as FNYEAQ (reference sequence). The CDR3, as DNA: TGTGCTAGCAGCCCCCTCGGAGGTACCTACGAGCAGTACTTC. It translates to CASSPLGGTYEQYF.

This clonotype was seen only a few times. The chain is built from TRBV7-6 and TRBJ2-1, with D tentatively TRBD1 (5 bases). V lost 5 bases, J lost 2 bases, and 13 bases lay in between. This CDR3 spans 15 amino acids. Germline V gene data show CDR1 as SGHVS and CDR2 as FNYEAQ. The CDR3 DNA reads as TGTGCCAGCAGCCCCCGTTGGGGCACCTACAATGAGCAGTTCTTC. This encodes CASSPRWGTYNEQFF. Full variable domain (outside the CDR3, taken from reference TRBV7-6 and TRBJ2-1): GAGVSQSPRYKVTKRGQDVALRCDPISGHVSLYWYRQALGQGPEFLTYFNYEAQQDKSGLPNDRFSAERPEGSISTLTIQRTEQRDSAMYRCASSPRWGTYNEQFFGPGTRLTVL.

The V gene is TRBV12-3 or TRBV12-4, the J gene TRBJ2-1, with D tentatively TRBD2 (5 bases). The CDR3 length is 15 residues. V was trimmed by 6 bases and J by 6 bases, leaving 18 bases between them. The CDR3 protein is CASSLKRIALNEQFF. DNA of the CDR3: TGTGCCAGCAGCCTAAAGCGGATTGCCCTCAATGAGCAGTTCTTC.

A few counts support this clonotype. This chain joins TRBV12-3 or TRBV12-4 and TRBJ2-5; D is uncertain. The CDR3 length is 13 residues. V dropped 3 bases and J dropped 5 bases, with 10 bases sitting between them. This chain's CDR3 is CASSLAGGETQYF. CDR3 nucleotide sequence: TGTGCCAGCAGTTTGGCAGGTGGGGAGACCCAGTACTTC.

This clonotype has only a few counts. The chain recombines TRBV6-2 or TRBV6-3 with TRBJ2-5; 12 bases are a match to TRBD2. Trimming at V came to 4 bases and at J to 2 bases, leaving 2 bases not matched to a gene. The CDR3 contains 15 residues. Germline V gene data show CDR1 as MNHEY and CDR2 as SVGEGT. As DNA, the CDR3 is TGTGCCAGCAGTTTGACTAGCGGGAGTCAAGAGACCCAGTACTTC. It specifies CASSLTSGSQETQYF.

This clonotype has a handful of counts. CDR3 sequence reads: CASSFTGPRGNSPLHF. CDR3 DNA: TGTGCCAGCAGTTTCACGGGCCCCCGCGGTAATTCACCCCTCCACTTT. The chain carries TRBV12-3 or TRBV12-4 and TRBJ1-6; D not resolved. V lost 3 bases and J lost 6, with 15 bases in between. There are 16 residues in the CDR3.

In this sample, this clonotype turned up a few times. The rearrangement joins TRBV7-2 to TRBJ2-1; TRBD2 might be the D (6 bases). This CDR3 contains 14 residues. Germline CDR1 SGHTA, CDR2 FQGNSA. V shed 5 bases and J shed 6 bases, with 14 bases lying between them. CDR3: CASSLQDYVNEQFF. CDR3 nucleotide sequence: TGTGCCAGCAGCCTCCAGGACTACGTCAATGAGCAGTTCTTC.

This clonotype was seen more than once but under ten times. The chain is built from TRBV5-1 and TRBJ1-1; 8 bases are shared with TRBD1. This CDR3 has 14 amino acids. Germline V gives CDR1 SGHRS, CDR2 YFSETQ. J was trimmed by 7 bases and V by 3 bases; bases with no gene match: 8. CDR3 nucleotides: TGCGCCAGCAGCTCAAGTGGACAGGGCGGTGAAGCTTTCTTT. Translation gives CASSSSGQGGEAFF. Using reference TRBV5-1 and TRBJ1-1 for the parts outside the CDR3, the full variable domain is KAGVTQTPRYLIKTRGQQVTLSCSPISGHRSVSWYQQTPGQGLQFLFEYFSETQRNKGNFPGRFSGRQFSNSRSEMNVSTLELGDSALYLCASSSSGQGGEAFFGQGTRLTVV.

This sequence joins TRBV7-6 and TRBJ2-5, with unresolved D. V lost 5 bases and J lost 6, with 13 bases in between. Germline V CDR1 and CDR2: SGHVS, FNYEAQ. The CDR3 consists of 13 residues. Here the CDR3 DNA reads TGTGCCAGCAGCATCGACGAGATCCAGACCCAGTACTTC. It yields the protein CASSIDEIQTQYF.

This clonotype was seen ten or more times. The rearrangement uses TRBV24-1 and TRBJ2-1; TRBD2 agrees at 8 bases. The germline CDR1 and CDR2 sequences are KGHDR and SFDVKD. The trim removed 7 bases at V and 6 bases at J, leaving 10 bases unmatched. The CDR3 totals 15 residues. The CDR3 here is CATSTGGEPTNEQFF. The DNA for the CDR3 is TGTGCCACCAGCACCGGGGGGGAGCCAACCAATGAGCAGTTCTTC.

The genes are TRBV12-5 and TRBJ1-1; a possible D gene is TRBD1 (5 bases). The germline V and J ends were trimmed by 5 bases and 5 bases, with 15 bases remaining between them. CDR3 length: 14 amino acids. CDR1 is LGHNT, CDR2 FRNRAP, per germline. The CDR3 region is CASGIGGAVTEAFF. CDR3 nucleotide sequence: TGTGCTAGTGGTATCGGAGGGGCGGTGACTGAAGCTTTCTTT.

This clonotype was counted between two and nine times. V is TRBV5-4 and J is TRBJ1-4; D is unresolved. Trimming shortened V by 1 base and J by 7 bases, and 11 bases separated the two germline ends. The CDR3 is 14 residues long. Germline CDR1 is SGHNT and CDR2 is YYREEE (reference sequence). Here the CDR3 reads CASSLRAGSEKLFF. The CDR3 nucleotides read TGTGCCAGCAGCTTGAGGGCGGGGAGTGAAAAACTGTTTTTT.